These 29 T cell receptor beta chains originate from one sample sequenced in a study of T cell repertoires in cytomegalovirus infection. TCRdb fed the reads into MiXCR, producing one record per CDR3 protein. This sample has 250,000 to 300,000 distinct CDR3 sequences, with around 25% found just once. Sequencing used PBMCs. The receptors come from a human donor in good health (CMV status not recorded). Some clones in this sample may be carry-over from other donors' samples.

This clonotype was observed a single time. V and J are TRBV20-1 and TRBJ1-6; 8 positions match TRBD1. Germline V gene sequence: CDR1 DFQATT, CDR2 SNEGSKA (reference sequence). V shed 5 bases, J shed 10 bases, and the junction held 13 bases outside the gene matches. The length of the CDR3 is 15 residues. CDR3 in amino acids: CSASKQGVVRSPLHF. The CDR3 DNA reads TGCAGTGCTTCGAAACAGGGGGTAGTGAGGTCACCCCTCCACTTT.

The V gene is TRBV20-1, the J gene TRBJ1-2, with a tentative D call TRBD1 (6 bases). The CDR3 consists of 14 residues. The germline V gene encodes CDR1 DFQATT and CDR2 SNEGSKA (reference sequence). The V and J ends lost 2 bases and 3 bases respectively, with 13 bases between them. In nucleotides, the CDR3 is TGCAGTGCTAGAAAGACGGGACACGACTATGGCTACACCTTC. Encoded protein: CSARKTGHDYGYTF.

This sequence joins TRBV11-2 and TRBJ2-7, with D perhaps assigned TRBD1 or TRBD2 (5 bases each). V dropped 9 bases and J dropped 4 bases, with 19 bases sitting between them. CDR1 is SGHAT and CDR2 is FQNNGV in the germline V gene. The CDR3 spans 14 residues. The CDR3 DNA follows: TGTGCCAGTATTCCCGGGGACCATGGATACGAGCAGTACTTC. The encoded protein is CASIPGDHGYEQYF.

This clonotype occurred many times. The chain carries TRBV7-9 and TRBJ1-1, with 8 bases matching TRBD1. The CDR3 has 13 residues. Germline loops: CDR1 SEHNR, CDR2 FQNEAQ (reference sequence). V was pared by 5 bases and J by 3 bases, with 2 bases of the junction left unmatched. CDR3 sequence reads: CASSLQGDTEAFF. In nucleotides, the CDR3 is TGTGCCAGCAGCCTACAGGGGGACACTGAAGCTTTCTTT.

This clonotype has more than one count but fewer than ten. The chain combines TRBV20-1 with TRBJ1-1; D not certain. CDR3 length: 14 residues. The V end was cut by 5 bases, the J end by 2 bases, with 15 bases between. Looked up from germline, CDR1 is DFQATT and CDR2 is SNEGSKA (reference sequence). CDR3 coding DNA: TGCAGTGCTCCAGAGGGCAGACAAAACACTGAAGCTTTCTTT. This codes for CSAPEGRQNTEAFF.

The chain links TRBV11-2 to TRBJ2-1, with D tentatively TRBD2 (5 bases). With 3 bases removed from V and 0 bases from J, the gap between germline ends came to 9 bases. Germline values: CDR1 SGHAT, CDR2 FQNNGV. The CDR3 covers 15 residues. DNA of the CDR3: TGTGCCAGCAGCTTTGGACTTCCCTCCTACAATGAGCAGTTCTTC. Translated, it gives CASSFGLPSYNEQFF.

The CDR3 DNA reads as TGCGCCAGCAGCTCTCAGGGAGGGGAGACCCAGTACTTC. Translating it yields CASSSQGGETQYF. The V and J genes are TRBV5-1 and TRBJ2-5; 7 bases agree with TRBD2. The CDR3 extends over 13 amino acids. Germline CDR1 and CDR2: SGHRS and YFSETQ. V dropped 3 bases and J dropped 5; count of bases not matched to a gene: 4.

This clonotype was observed a few times. The V call is TRBV29-1, the J call TRBJ1-1; 7 positions match TRBD1. The germline V gene encodes CDR1 SQVTM and CDR2 ANQGSEA. The CDR3 loop spans 13 amino acids. The V segment lost 7 bases and the J segment 1 base; nucleotides outside the gene matches: 6. CDR3 amino acids: CSAAGQPNTEAFF. The CDR3 DNA follows: TGCAGCGCCGCGGGACAGCCGAACACTGAAGCTTTCTTT.

DNA of the CDR3: TGTGCCAGCAGCTCAGATGGGACAGGGGTGGTCGGGGAGCTGTTTTTT. Its translation: CASSSDGTGVVGELFF. The chain combines TRBV9 with TRBJ2-2, with TRBD1 identical over 10 bases. V was clipped by 4 bases and J by 7 bases; unmatched bases: 10. The CDR3 sequence is 16 residues long. CDR1 is SGDLS, CDR2 YYNGEE, per germline.

The table lists this clonotype with a few counts. The V and J genes are TRBV28 and TRBJ1-1; D is unresolved. Trimming pared 3 bases from V and 0 bases from J, leaving 17 bases between. CDR3 length: 17 amino acids. Germline V gene data show CDR1 as MDHEN and CDR2 as SYDVKM. The CDR3 region has the DNA TGTGCCAGCAGTTTTCCTGAAGGTGGACGGCTGAACACTGAAGCTTTCTTT. Amino acid sequence: CASSFPEGGRLNTEAFF.

The chain employs TRBV6-5 and TRBJ2-3; D is perhaps TRBD1 or TRBD2 (5 bases each). The CDR3 extends over 15 amino acids. Germline loops: CDR1 MNHEY, CDR2 SVGAGI. Trimming left V 4 bases short and J 0 bases short, with 11 bases between. The CDR3 here is CASSSEGRSTDTQYF. CDR3 DNA: TGTGCCAGCAGTTCCGAGGGGCGGAGCACAGATACGCAGTATTTT.

This clonotype was counted only a few times. The V gene is TRBV6-2 or TRBV6-3, the J gene TRBJ1-6, with D hard to call. V was trimmed by 2 bases and J by 8 bases, leaving 10 bases between them. In germline, CDR1 is MNHEY, CDR2 SVGEGT. The CDR3 has 14 residues. This chain's CDR3 is CASSYVDTDSPLHF. The DNA of the CDR3 is TGTGCCAGCAGTTACGTCGACACAGATTCACCCCTCCACTTT.

This clonotype came up many times. As DNA, the CDR3 is TGTGCCAGCAGCCCATCCGGGACGGGAAACTACGAGCAGTACTTC. It translates to CASSPSGTGNYEQYF. V is TRBV6-1 and J is TRBJ2-7; perhaps D is TRBD1 or TRBD2 (5 bases each). Trimming took 6 bases from V and 3 from J, leaving 18 bases between them. The CDR3 consists of 15 residues. Germline V lookup: CDR1 MNHNS, CDR2 SASEGT.

This clonotype was counted at least ten times. This sequence joins TRBV2 and TRBJ2-7, with D possibly matching TRBD2 (6 bases). The ends were cut back, 8 bases at V and 0 bases at J, with 11 bases in the middle. The CDR3 consists of 13 residues. Germline V gene data show CDR1 as SNHLY and CDR2 as FYNNEI. CDR3 bases: TGTGCCAGCCGGAGGGGTAGCTCCTACGAGCAGTACTTC. Amino acid sequence: CASRRGSSYEQYF. Full variable domain (outside the CDR3, taken from reference TRBV2 and TRBJ2-7): EPEVTQTPSHQVTQMGQEVILRCVPISNHLYFYWYRQILGQKVEFLVSFYNNEISEKSEIFDDQFSVERPDGSNFTLKIRSTKLEDSAMYFCASRRGSSYEQYFGPGTRLTVT.

This clonotype was found a few times. V gene TRBV20-1 combines with J gene TRBJ2-2; possibly TRBD1 for D (6 bases). V lost 3 bases to trimming and J lost 5 bases, with 10 bases between them. The CDR3 consists of 13 residues. Germline V CDR1 and CDR2: DFQATT, SNEGSKA (reference sequence). The CDR3 loop is CSASRTETGELFF. DNA of the CDR3: TGCAGTGCTAGCAGGACAGAAACCGGGGAGCTGTTTTTT.

This sequence joins TRBV11-2 and TRBJ2-7, with D perhaps TRBD1 (5 bases). Germline loops: CDR1 SGHAT, CDR2 FQNNGV. The CDR3 consists of 16 residues. The V gene lost 3 bases and the J gene lost 7 bases, with 22 bases spanning the gap. The CDR3 reads CASSFTPQVGAGEQYF. DNA of the CDR3: TGTGCCAGCAGCTTTACGCCCCAGGTAGGGGCAGGAGAGCAGTACTTC.

This clonotype was seen a few times. The chain links TRBV15 to TRBJ2-7, with unresolved D. This CDR3 comprises 14 residues. Germline CDR1 and CDR2: LNHNV and YYDKDF (reference sequence). Trimming pared 1 base from V and 3 bases from J, leaving 10 bases between. The CDR3 DNA follows: TGTGCCACCAGCAGAGGCCAGGTAAACTACGAGCAGTACTTC. This sequence encodes CATSRGQVNYEQYF.

The V and J genes are TRBV7-6 and TRBJ2-7, with D tentatively TRBD2 (6 bases). This CDR3 has 14 amino acids. Trimming shortened V by 3 bases and J by 3 bases, and 12 bases separated the two germline ends. Germline V gene lookup returns CDR1 SGHVS and CDR2 FNYEAQ. This CDR3 reads CASSFRLVGYEQYF. The CDR3 DNA sequence: TGTGCCAGCAGCTTTAGACTAGTCGGCTACGAGCAGTACTTC.

The chain employs TRBV5-1 and TRBJ1-1; TRBD1 matches at 7 bases. With V trimmed by 3 bases and J by 7 bases, 6 bases remained unmatched. The CDR3 extends over 13 amino acids. Germline V gives CDR1 SGHRS, CDR2 YFSETQ. The DNA of the CDR3 is TGCGCCAGCAGCTCGACAGGGCGGTATGAAGCTTTCTTT. Translated, it gives CASSSTGRYEAFF.

Many counts were recorded for this clonotype. V and J are TRBV12-3 or TRBV12-4 and TRBJ1-1; D is uncertain. Trimming cost V 7 bases and J 1 base, with 13 bases left between them. The CDR3 covers 14 residues. The CDR3 DNA sequence: TGTGCCAGCACCTCCCGGCTGGAGAACACTGAAGCTTTCTTT. Translating gives CASTSRLENTEAFF.

This clonotype was observed a handful of times. The chain links TRBV11-2 to TRBJ1-1, with 12 nucleotides matching TRBD1. This CDR3 comprises 17 residues. After removal of 5 bases from V and 3 bases from J, the junction contained 10 bases not matched to a gene. Germline V gives CDR1 SGHAT, CDR2 FQNNGV. The CDR3 bases are TGTGCCAGCAGCAAGCGGGACAGGGGGCGCGGGTACACTGAAGCTTTCTTT. This sequence encodes CASSKRDRGRGYTEAFF.

This rearrangement joins TRBV5-1 to TRBJ2-7; a possible D gene is TRBD2 (6 bases). The germline CDR1 and CDR2 sequences are SGHRS and YFSETQ. The CDR3 is 14 amino acids. V was trimmed by 6 bases and J by 3 bases, leaving 16 bases between them. The CDR3 DNA reads TGCGCCAGCACCGACCCCGGGAGACTCTACGAGCAGTACTTC. This gives the protein CASTDPGRLYEQYF.

The chain is built from TRBV28 and TRBJ1-1; 7 bases fit TRBD1. The CDR3 runs to 14 residues. The V segment lost 6 bases and the J segment 6 bases; nucleotides outside the gene matches: 10. Looked up from germline, CDR1 is MDHEN and CDR2 is SYDVKM. Written as DNA, the CDR3 is TGTGCCAGCAGCGCCACATACAGGGGTTCTGAAGCTTTCTTT. Translated, it gives CASSATYRGSEAFF.

The chain uses TRBV28 and TRBJ1-6; D is undetermined. Germline V gene lookup returns CDR1 MDHEN and CDR2 SYDVKM. Trimming took off 6 bases at V and 8 bases at J, with 14 bases between the two ends. This CDR3 comprises 14 residues. The CDR3 bases are TGTGCCAGCAGGACCAGCAGGCAGCATTCACCCCTCCACTTT. This codes for CASRTSRQHSPLHF.

This chain joins TRBV28 and TRBJ2-2; the match to TRBD2 covers 8 bases. V lost 1 base to trimming and J lost 1 base; unmatched junction nucleotides: 8. The CDR3 is 18 amino acids. From germline, CDR1 is MDHEN and CDR2 SYDVKM. The CDR3 is CASSLSGTGTRNTGELFF. DNA for the CDR3: TGTGCCAGCAGTTTATCGGGAACCGGGACTAGGAACACCGGGGAGCTGTTTTTT.

The chain employs TRBV14 and TRBJ2-5; TRBD2 aligns across 8 bases. V was clipped by 3 bases and J by 2 bases; unmatched bases: 14. CDR3 size: 18 residues. Germline CDR1 SGHDN, CDR2 FVKESK. CDR3 in DNA: TGTGCCAGCAGCCAGGTCTGGCGGGGGGCCTATTCTCAAGAGACCCAGTACTTC. It codes for CASSQVWRGAYSQETQYF.

Written as DNA, the CDR3 is TGTGCCAGCACAGGGACGTCTGGGGCCAACGTCCTGACTTTC. Amino acids: CASTGTSGANVLTF. V is TRBV2 and J is TRBJ2-6; D is perhaps TRBD1 or TRBD2 (5 bases each). V lost 7 bases and J lost 1, with 8 bases in between. Germline CDR1 SNHLY, CDR2 FYNNEI. The CDR3 loop spans 14 amino acids.

This clonotype was recorded many times. The chain carries TRBV7-6 and TRBJ2-5, with D possibly TRBD2 on 5 matching bases. V lost 3 bases to trimming and J lost 5 bases, with 10 bases between them. Germline V gives CDR1 SGHVS, CDR2 FNYEAQ. The CDR3 contains 13 residues. CDR3 amino acids: CASSLSWEETQYF. Here the CDR3 DNA reads TGTGCCAGCAGCTTGTCGTGGGAGGAGACCCAGTACTTC.

The J gene is TRBJ2-3, the V gene TRBV20-1; 7 positions agree with TRBD1. In germline, CDR1 is DFQATT, CDR2 SNEGSKA (reference sequence). V trimming: 4 bases; J trimming: 4 bases; junction bases outside the gene matches: 8. The CDR3 contains 14 residues. CDR3 region: CSATIGGRADTQYF. CDR3 sequence (DNA): TGCAGTGCTACCATAGGGGGCCGTGCAGATACGCAGTATTTT.